The 5 T cell receptor beta chains below all came from one sample that was sequenced in a study of CD8+CD57+ T cells in acquired aplastic anemia. TCR beta VDJ and CDR3 profiles were obtained from a genomic DNA template. In TCRdb, the reads were re-called with MiXCR into one record per CDR3 protein. Of fewer than 250,000 distinct CDR3 sequences in the sample, under 55% were seen once. Those patients picked for sequencing had displayed CD8+CD57+ cell expansion on flow cytometry. Sequencing input: sorted CD4+, CD8+, or CD8+CD57+ T cells (not recorded which) from PBMCs. These receptors were taken from a human donor with aplastic anemia.

This chain joins TRBV7-3 and TRBJ2-7; weak D call: TRBD1 (5 bases). Germline loops: CDR1 SGHTA, CDR2 FQGTGA. The CDR3 is 15 residues long. V was cut by 1 base and J by 7 bases, with 17 bases left in between. The CDR3 DNA reads TGTGCCAGCAGCTTAAGATTCGGTTTGGACAATGAGCAGTACTTC. Its protein product is CASSLRFGLDNEQYF.

This clonotype was observed many times. This sequence joins TRBV3-1 and TRBJ2-7; D is undetermined. From germline, CDR1 is LGHDT and CDR2 YNNKEL (reference sequence). With 3 bases removed from V and 1 base from J, the gap between germline ends came to 10 bases. The CDR3 is made up of 14 amino acids. In nucleotides, the CDR3 is TGTGCCAGCAGCCACAGAGACCGTTCCTACGAGCAGTACTTC. Translating gives CASSHRDRSYEQYF.

This clonotype appeared many times. The chain combines TRBV2 with TRBJ2-5; D may be TRBD1 (6 bases). This CDR3 spans 14 amino acids. Germline assignment: CDR1 SNHLY and CDR2 FYNNEI. V lost 7 bases to trimming and J lost 5 bases, with 17 bases between them. The CDR3 loop is CASTGPPRGETQYF. CDR3 coding DNA: TGTGCCAGCACGGGACCCCCGAGGGGGGAGACCCAGTACTTC.

The chain has TRBV7-3 and TRBJ2-5; D is undetermined. The length of the CDR3 is 14 residues. Germline CDR1 and CDR2: SGHTA and FQGTGA. V lost 1 base to trimming and J lost 1 base, with 7 bases between them. The chain's CDR3 is CASSLIRPQETQYF. CDR3 nucleotide sequence: TGTGCCAGCAGCTTAATTAGGCCCCAAGAGACCCAGTACTTC. The full variable domain, in which reference TRBV7-3 and TRBJ2-5 provide the parts outside the CDR3, is GAGVSQTPSNKVTEKGKYVELRCDPISGHTALYWYRQSLGQGPEFLIYFQGTGAADDSGLPNDRFFAVRPEGSVSTLKIQRTERGDSAVYLCASSLIRPQETQYFGPGTRLLVL.

This clonotype showed up many times. The rearrangement uses TRBV5-1 and TRBJ2-3; 8 positions match TRBD2. The CDR3 extends over 14 amino acids. CDR1 and CDR2 from the germline V gene are SGHRS and YFSETQ. V dropped 5 bases and J dropped 5; count of bases not matched to a gene: 7. The CDR3, as DNA: TGCGCCAGCAGGGATAGCGGGGCTGGAGATACGCAGTATTTT. Its translation is CASRDSGAGDTQYF.